This T cell receptor beta chain is from a study of cytomegalovirus exposure and HLA in healthy donors. Study-wide results and caveats: Later on, a genetic analysis was performed. It linked a missense variant in DCLRE1C with V- and J-gene trimming of TCR beta.

The V gene lost 1 base and the J gene lost 6 bases, with 13 bases spanning the gap. CDR3 length equals 15 residues. Germline V gives CDR1 MGHDK, CDR2 SYGVNS. Unrecorded immune exposure was likely among donors, who were nominally healthy when sampled. A note on this clone: Its antigen is not known.

13 Jbeta primers and 60 Vbeta primers were used for the PCR. Here immunoSEQ multiplex PCR was the method, and the copy in TCRdb shows in-frame clones only, minus some. Counted here are about 140,000 clones, 80% occurring once; the ten biggest clones make up around 2.5%. This chain connects TRBV25-1 to TRBJ1-5, with unresolved D. What was sequenced was PBMCs. The source of this sequence is a man in his forties or fifties in good health and CMV-seronegative. CDR3 residues: CASSESEGVGQPQHF. CDR3 DNA: TGTGCCAGCAGTGAATCTGAGGGAGTAGGTCAGCCCCAGCATTTT.